The clone carrying this TCR beta chain has a count of ten or more. No antigen is known for it. The data are from a study of blood T cells in healthy people across ages. Study-wide findings and caveats: PBMC samples, being unsorted, prevented any conclusive comparison of naive and antigen-experienced cells. TCR beta diversity per million T cells fell roughly linearly with age. Donor CMV status, an unknown factor, possibly confounded changes in expanded clonotypes.

J gave up 5 bases and V 3 bases, and 5 bases lay outside the gene matches. Germline V gene data show CDR1 as SGHTA and CDR2 as FQGNSA. The CDR3 totals 14 residues. Primed by a sample-barcoded 5' primer and a J-beta primer mix, a second PCR proceeded for roughly 6 to 12 cycles. Every sample gave at least 3 million paired-end reads containing CDR3. MiXCR, applied by TCRdb to the 5' RACE reads, yields one record per CDR3 protein. The data hold approximately 810,000 distinct CDR3 sequences, with 29% observed a single time. This TCR derives from a woman aged 80 or over in good health. The V gene is TRBV7-2, the J gene TRBJ2-5; 8 bases fit TRBD1. The sequenced sample consisted of blood. CDR3 sequence: CASSFRTGRETQYF. CDR3 nucleotide sequence: TGTGCCAGCAGCTTCCGGACAGGGAGGGAGACCCAGTACTTC.